A selection of T cell receptor beta chains follows, all from one sample in a study of regulatory T cells in long-lasting Graves disease. Via MiXCR, TCRdb re-called the multiplex PCR reads, giving one row per CDR3 protein. Of 420,000 or so distinct CDR3 sequences listed, about 25% are singletons. This sample comprised peripheral blood mononuclear cells (PBMCs), obtained when the disease was refractory, from a patient treated with antithyroid drugs. The origin of the receptors is a female donor with Graves disease. CDR3s include the opening cysteine and the closing phenylalanine or tryptophan. The order of the fields is V gene, clone size, J gene, CDR3 protein. Expanded clones are given a class, and other clones once, few, many or no size at all.

V gene: TRBV25-1
clone size: NA
J gene: TRBJ1-3
CDR3 protein: CASSEGSGFGNTIYF

V gene: TRBV10-3
clone size: NA
J gene: TRBJ1-2
CDR3 protein: CAISGDRSYGYTF

V gene: TRBV7-2
clone size: many
J gene: TRBJ2-2
CDR3 protein: CASSLLSGKNTGELFF

V gene: TRBV12-3/TRBV12-4
clone size: many
J gene: TRBJ2-7
CDR3 protein: CASTHLGEQYF

V gene: TRBV6-5
clone size: NA
J gene: TRBJ1-1
CDR3 protein: CASSYSTGGPDTEAFF

V gene: TRBV5-5
clone size: NA
J gene: TRBJ2-1
CDR3 protein: CASSLVSAGTSKRGNEQFF

V gene: TRBV29-1
clone size: NA
J gene: TRBJ1-2
CDR3 protein: CSVEERQASSRGYTF

V gene: TRBV19
clone size: NA
J gene: TRBJ2-7
CDR3 protein: CASTPGFTSYEQYF

V gene: TRBV7-2
clone size: NA
J gene: TRBJ1-1
CDR3 protein: CASSSTPTNTEAFF

V gene: TRBV7-2
clone size: NA
J gene: TRBJ2-5
CDR3 protein: CASSSTKGPQETQYF

V gene: TRBV20-1
clone size: few
J gene: TRBJ1-2
CDR3 protein: CSALTGPYGYTF

V gene: TRBV7-8
clone size: NA
J gene: TRBJ1-2
CDR3 protein: CASSLARDRHYGYTF

V gene: TRBV19
clone size: few
J gene: TRBJ1-1
CDR3 protein: CASSTTSTPEGPEAFF

V gene: TRBV19
clone size: NA
J gene: TRBJ2-7
CDR3 protein: CASSSRLVRSSYEQYF

V gene: TRBV5-1
clone size: NA
J gene: TRBJ2-1
CDR3 protein: CASSLGLTNNEQFF

V gene: TRBV5-4
clone size: few
J gene: TRBJ2-7
CDR3 protein: CASSNKLGYEQYF

V gene: TRBV10-3
clone size: NA
J gene: TRBJ2-2
CDR3 protein: CAIAWGTGTGAAGELFF

V gene: TRBV25-1
clone size: many
J gene: TRBJ2-5
CDR3 protein: CASSRASGRRETQYF

V gene: TRBV30
clone size: NA
J gene: TRBJ2-2
CDR3 protein: CAVDHASNTGELFF

V gene: TRBV7-3
clone size: NA
J gene: TRBJ2-1
CDR3 protein: CASSAGQGAYNEQFF

V gene: TRBV7-6
clone size: NA
J gene: TRBJ2-7
CDR3 protein: CASSHLQGPNSYEQYF

V gene: TRBV2
clone size: many
J gene: TRBJ2-1
CDR3 protein: CASRPPMNEQFF

V gene: TRBV6-5
clone size: many
J gene: TRBJ2-5
CDR3 protein: CASSYDTGRETQYF

V gene: TRBV28
clone size: many
J gene: TRBJ2-7
CDR3 protein: CASSPLGDKDSYEQYF

V gene: TRBV3-1
clone size: NA
J gene: TRBJ1-4
CDR3 protein: CASSQGGVTEKLFF

V gene: TRBV2
clone size: NA
J gene: TRBJ1-3
CDR3 protein: CASSIKGQDSGNTIYF

V gene: TRBV10-3
clone size: few
J gene: TRBJ2-7
CDR3 protein: CAIKTRTDSSYEQYF

V gene: TRBV5-1
clone size: many
J gene: TRBJ1-2
CDR3 protein: CASSLGAVGTNYGYTF

V gene: TRBV7-3
clone size: few
J gene: TRBJ2-7
CDR3 protein: CASSLSGSTEQYF

V gene: TRBV15
clone size: NA
J gene: TRBJ2-7
CDR3 protein: CATSRNRGSSYEQYF

V gene: TRBV3-1
clone size: many
J gene: TRBJ1-1
CDR3 protein: CASSQGMNTEAFF

V gene: TRBV10-3
clone size: NA
J gene: TRBJ1-2
CDR3 protein: CAISESSGQVYGYTF

V gene: TRBV2
clone size: many
J gene: TRBJ1-1
CDR3 protein: CASSESHTNTEAFF

V gene: TRBV6-1
clone size: many
J gene: TRBJ2-5
CDR3 protein: CASTQAGRETQYF

V gene: TRBV9
clone size: few
J gene: TRBJ1-2
CDR3 protein: CASSENMTRGLGNYGYTF

V gene: TRBV28
clone size: few
J gene: TRBJ2-7
CDR3 protein: CASGVPGQGGRNF

V gene: TRBV11-2
clone size: NA
J gene: TRBJ2-2
CDR3 protein: CASSLVARSGELFF

V gene: TRBV28
clone size: NA
J gene: TRBJ1-4
CDR3 protein: CASQGWGANEKLFF

V gene: TRBV12-3/TRBV12-4
clone size: many
J gene: TRBJ1-5
CDR3 protein: CASSRWASSSNQPQHF

V gene: TRBV7-2
clone size: NA
J gene: TRBJ2-1
CDR3 protein: CATCVMLLGEQFF

V gene: TRBV5-6
clone size: NA
J gene: TRBJ2-2
CDR3 protein: CASSSQSRTGELFF

V gene: TRBV12-3/TRBV12-4
clone size: NA
J gene: TRBJ2-7
CDR3 protein: CVSKKMTGPYEQYF

V gene: TRBV7-9
clone size: NA
J gene: TRBJ2-6
CDR3 protein: CASSLVPLAGANVLTF

V gene: TRBV7-2
clone size: few
J gene: TRBJ1-2
CDR3 protein: CASSEDRVGYTF

V gene: TRBV29-1
clone size: NA
J gene: TRBJ1-2
CDR3 protein: CSPVGLQGADHGYTF

V gene: TRBV2
clone size: many
J gene: TRBJ2-4
CDR3 protein: CASKLGVEIAKNIQYF

V gene: TRBV28
clone size: many
J gene: TRBJ2-4
CDR3 protein: CASSSPGAGKNIQYF

V gene: TRBV7-2
clone size: few
J gene: TRBJ2-2
CDR3 protein: CASSLESAAFSSNTGELFF

V gene: TRBV7-2
clone size: few
J gene: TRBJ2-7
CDR3 protein: CASSLRVTGSYEQYF

V gene: TRBV20-1
clone size: NA
J gene: TRBJ2-7
CDR3 protein: CSCPGLAIYEQYF

V gene: TRBV19
clone size: many
J gene: TRBJ2-2
CDR3 protein: CASSIIWSEAGELFF

V gene: TRBV2
clone size: NA
J gene: TRBJ2-3
CDR3 protein: CASAQGLLDTQYF

V gene: TRBV5-1
clone size: many
J gene: TRBJ2-6
CDR3 protein: CASSLQDSGANVLTF

V gene: TRBV7-2
clone size: NA
J gene: TRBJ2-7
CDR3 protein: CASSFSTDSPYEQYF

V gene: TRBV9
clone size: NA
J gene: TRBJ1-1
CDR3 protein: CASSVGAGAYTEAFF

V gene: TRBV13
clone size: NA
J gene: TRBJ1-2
CDR3 protein: CASSPFTGDGYTF

V gene: TRBV5-1
clone size: NA
J gene: TRBJ1-2
CDR3 protein: CASSMDPTSIYGYTF